This TCR beta chain was captured in a study of T-cell memory formation after mild COVID-19. The overall study: TCR clusters were largely donor specific.

MiXCR, run by TCRdb on the 5' RACE reads, gives a single entry per CDR3 protein. The table lists approximately 100,000 distinct CDR3 sequences, about 23% of them singletons. The CDR3 runs to 18 residues. With V trimmed by 0 bases and J by 4 bases, 12 bases remained unmatched. The germline gives CDR1 MGHRA, CDR2 YSYEKL. This clonotype was recorded a few times. Its antigen remains unknown. Findings and limits, study-wide: That cross-reactive memory joined was suggested by some responding clones appearing in pre-infection memory.

The sequence derives from a man aged 18 to 30 who had mild COVID-19 (a few samples of this study predate the infection). Cell type and time point are not known. The chain combines TRBV4-1 with TRBJ2-3; 8 nucleotides match TRBD1. Sequenced sample: PBMCs or a T cell subset sorted from them (not recorded which). The DNA for the CDR3 is TGCGCCAGCAGCCAAGAACCCGGGACAGGAGGCCTGTCAGATACGCAGTATTTT. This sequence encodes CASSQEPGTGGLSDTQYF.